What follows are 27 T cell receptor beta chains derived from one specimen sequenced in a study of PD-1 blockade in classical Hodgkin lymphoma (dated by TCRdb to 2019 to 2021). Reading the label with the study, this specimen's time point is: cycle 4 day 1 (C4D1), after about 6 weeks of nivolumab. Every trial patient had relapsed following autologous stem cell transplantation, and prior brentuximab vedotin exposure was what differed among cohorts A, B and C. The method behind the library was the immunoSEQ multiplex PCR assay. As stored in TCRdb, this immuneACCESS dataset retains in-frame rearrangements with V and J assigned. A fraction of the clones does not appear; measured against another copy, unresolved V genes explain less than half of the discrepancy, and the remainder lacks a known reason. For this sample the table gives 64,000 or so clones, of which about 89% were detected only once. Of the sample, 10% is held by the ten largest clones.

The sample was peripheral blood mononuclear cells (PBMCs), taken before the fourth cycle of nivolumab. All receptors come from a human donor with classical Hodgkin lymphoma.

The chain is built from TRBV4-1 and TRBJ2-3; D is uncertain. Trimming took off 3 bases at V and 5 bases at J, with 12 bases between the two ends. The CDR3 is 14 residues long. Germline values: CDR1 MGHRA, CDR2 YSYEKL. The CDR3: CASSQVGLGDTQYF. CDR3 in DNA: TGCGCCAGCAGCCAGGTGGGGTTAGGAGATACGCAGTATTTT.

This rearrangement joins TRBV6-4 to TRBJ2-2, with 14 bases fitting TRBD2. The V gene end was trimmed by 8 bases and the J gene end by 7 bases; junction bases not matched to a gene: 3. Germline values: CDR1 MRHNA, CDR2 SNTAGT. The CDR3 is 14 residues long. CDR3 sequence: CASGLAGGNGELFF. CDR3 DNA: TGTGCCAGCGGACTAGCGGGGGGTAACGGGGAGCTGTTTTTT.

The chain uses TRBV19 and TRBJ2-2, with 7 bases matching TRBD1. In germline, CDR1 is LNHDA, CDR2 SQIVND (reference sequence). The CDR3 length is 16 residues. The V gene end was trimmed by 3 bases and the J gene end by 6 bases; junction bases not matched to a gene: 10. For the CDR3, the DNA is TGTGCCAGTAGTATCTCTGGTGCAGGGGGACCCGGGGAGCTGTTTTTT. The encoded protein is CASSISGAGGPGELFF.

V gene TRBV2 combines with J gene TRBJ2-2; a weak D match, TRBD1 (6 bases). V lost 6 bases to trimming and J lost 6 bases, with 17 bases between them. The CDR3 loop spans 15 amino acids. The germline V gene has CDR1 SNHLY and CDR2 FYNNEI. CDR3 coding DNA: TGTGCCAGCAGAGCAACCCAGGGGTTCGCCGGGGAGCTGTTTTTT. It translates to CASRATQGFAGELFF.

This sequence joins TRBV27 and TRBJ2-7; the D call may be TRBD1 or TRBD2 (5 bases each). The CDR3 sequence is 12 residues long. Trimming pared 8 bases from V and 1 base from J, leaving 9 bases between. CDR1 and CDR2 from the germline V gene are MNHEY and SMNVEV (reference sequence). The CDR3 is CASGGGSYEQYF. The CDR3 DNA reads as TGTGCCAGCGGGGGTGGTTCCTACGAGCAGTACTTC.

The sample holds a few counts of this clone. The chain employs TRBV2 and TRBJ1-3; D unclear. Trimming shortened V by 10 bases and J by 0 bases, and 4 bases separated the two germline ends. The CDR3 loop spans 11 amino acids. Germline V CDR1 and CDR2: SNHLY, FYNNEI. CDR3 nucleotides: TGTGCCACCGTCTCTGGAAACACCATATATTTT. It is translated as CATVSGNTIYF. The full variable domain, its missing parts supplied by reference TRBV2 and TRBJ1-3, is EPEVTQTPSHQVTQMGQEVILRCVPISNHLYFYWYRQILGQKVEFLVSFYNNEISEKSEIFDDQFSVERPDGSNFTLKIRSTKLEDSAMYFCATVSGNTIYFGEGSWLTVV.

This chain joins TRBV5-1 and TRBJ2-3; D perhaps matches TRBD2 (7 bases). The CDR3 contains 15 residues. V dropped 3 bases and J dropped 4 bases, with 15 bases sitting between them. Germline CDR1 is SGHRS and CDR2 is YFSETQ. CDR3 sequence: CASSWGGGAPDTQYF. CDR3 DNA: TGCGCCAGCAGCTGGGGAGGGGGGGCCCCAGATACGCAGTATTTT. The variable domain in full, with the rest retrieved from reference TRBV5-1 and TRBJ2-3, is KAGVTQTPRYLIKTRGQQVTLSCSPISGHRSVSWYQQTPGQGLQFLFEYFSETQRNKGNFPGRFSGRQFSNSRSEMNVSTLELGDSALYLCASSWGGGAPDTQYFGPGTRLTVL.

The rearrangement links TRBV2 to TRBJ2-1, with D uncertain. Trimming cost V 4 bases and J 2 bases, with 12 bases left between them. This CDR3 comprises 15 residues. From germline, CDR1 is SNHLY and CDR2 FYNNEI. CDR3: CASSVAVEPYNEQFF. CDR3 nucleotide sequence: TGTGCCAGCAGTGTCGCGGTGGAACCCTACAATGAGCAGTTCTTC.

The rearrangement joins TRBV28 to TRBJ2-5; no clear D gene. V dropped 3 bases and J dropped 2 bases, with 10 bases sitting between them. The CDR3 sequence is 14 residues long. CDR1 MDHEN and CDR2 SYDVKM come from the germline V gene. This chain's CDR3 is CASSFSWGQETQYF. CDR3 nucleotides: TGTGCCAGCAGTTTTAGCTGGGGACAAGAGACCCAGTACTTC.

V gene TRBV7-8 combines with J gene TRBJ1-1; the match to TRBD1 covers 7 bases. The CDR3 runs to 15 residues. Germline-derived CDR1 and CDR2 are SGHVS and FQNEAQ. The V segment lost 6 bases and the J segment 0 bases; nucleotides outside the gene matches: 7. The CDR3 sequence: CASSLVRGLNTEAFF. DNA for the CDR3: TGTGCCAGCAGTTTGGTTAGGGGGCTGAACACTGAAGCTTTCTTT.

V and J are TRBV6-5 and TRBJ2-7, with D possibly TRBD1 on 6 matching bases. Germline V gene sequence: CDR1 MNHEY, CDR2 SVGAGI. CDR3 length: 15 amino acids. V lost 2 bases and J 5 bases, leaving 16 bases between the germline ends. The CDR3: CASSYLPGHLNEQYF. In nucleotides, the CDR3 is TGTGCCAGCAGTTACCTTCCGGGACACTTAAACGAGCAGTACTTC.

The chain combines TRBV27 with TRBJ1-2; D is uncertain. CDR3 length: 14 residues. Germline V gene lookup returns CDR1 MNHEY and CDR2 SMNVEV (reference sequence). With 1 base removed from V and 6 bases from J, the gap between germline ends came to 12 bases. CDR3 sequence: CASSLYAGRDGYTF. The CDR3 nucleotides read TGTGCCAGCAGTTTATATGCCGGGAGGGATGGCTACACCTTC.

The V and J genes are TRBV6-6 and TRBJ2-7; tentative D call: TRBD2 (7 bases). CDR3 length equals 14 residues. Trimming pared 9 bases from V and 2 bases from J, leaving 17 bases between. Germline CDR1 MNHNY, CDR2 SVGAGI (reference sequence). Written as DNA, the CDR3 is TGTGCCAGTAAGGGGGGGGTCCCAGCCTACGAGCAGTACTTC. This gives the protein CASKGGVPAYEQYF.

The chain is built from TRBV6-1 and TRBJ1-4; D gene unclear. The CDR3 has 15 amino acids. CDR1 is MNHNS and CDR2 is SASEGT in the germline V gene. The V end lost 4 bases, the J end lost 0 bases, and 9 bases lay between the germline ends. CDR3 amino acids: CASSGSTPTNEKLFF. In nucleotides, the CDR3 is TGTGCCAGCAGTGGCAGCACGCCAACTAATGAAAAACTGTTTTTT.

The chain has TRBV7-4 and TRBJ1-2, with TRBD1 identical over 9 bases. Per germline, CDR1 SGHVT and CDR2 SQSDAQ. The CDR3 runs to 19 residues. Trimming removed 3 bases from V and 4 bases from J; junction bases left unmatched: 18. Written as DNA, the CDR3 is TGTGCCAGCAGCTTGGGTTATCCGGGACAGGGTCCTTGGGTCTATGGCTACACCTTC. Translated: CASSLGYPGQGPWVYGYTF.

This chain uses TRBV7-9 with TRBJ2-5; no clear D gene. Germline V lookup: CDR1 SEHNR, CDR2 FQNEAQ (reference sequence). This CDR3 spans 13 amino acids. Trimming removed 3 bases from V and 6 bases from J, with 11 bases in between. CDR3 amino acids: CASSFSPQQTQYF. The DNA of the CDR3 is TGTGCCAGCAGCTTCAGTCCACAGCAGACCCAGTACTTC.

J is TRBJ2-5 and V is TRBV6-1; D might be TRBD2 (6 bases). The ends were cut back, 8 bases at V and 5 bases at J, with 18 bases in the middle. This CDR3 region has 14 residues. Germline V CDR1 and CDR2: MNHNS, SASEGT. The CDR3 DNA follows: TGTGCCAGCGGAAGAGGGACTGTTGGGGAGACCCAGTACTTC. Protein: CASGRGTVGETQYF.

This clone appeared a single time. This CDR3 reads CASSDQGVGGGLYEQYF. CDR3 DNA sequence: TGTGCCAGCTCAGACCAAGGAGTAGGGGGGGGCCTCTACGAGCAGTACTTC. V is TRBV18 and J is TRBJ2-7; a possible D gene is TRBD2 (7 bases). The CDR3 sequence is 17 residues long. Trimming stripped 5 bases from V and 3 bases from J, with 23 bases between. Germline CDR1 KGHSH, CDR2 LQKENI.

The rearrangement joins TRBV10-3 to TRBJ1-4; D might be TRBD1 (5 bases). This CDR3 spans 15 amino acids. Per the germline V gene, CDR1 is ENHRY and CDR2 is SYGVKD. Trimming removed 5 bases from V and 6 bases from J, with 16 bases in between. As DNA, the CDR3 is TGTGCCATCAGTCCTGTCGGTCAAGGGGATGAAAAACTGTTTTTT. This encodes CAISPVGQGDEKLFF.

The chain employs TRBV10-3 and TRBJ1-5; possible D gene TRBD1, 5 bases. CDR1 is ENHRY, CDR2 SYGVKD, per germline. The length of the CDR3 is 13 residues. Trimming cost V 4 bases and J 6 bases, with 10 bases left between them. Written as DNA, the CDR3 is TGTGCCATCAGTGTCTCAGGGACTCAGCCCCAGCATTTT. Translation: CAISVSGTQPQHF.

The V call is TRBV7-9, the J call TRBJ2-3; no reliable D call. Germline V gene sequence: CDR1 SEHNR, CDR2 FQNEAQ (reference sequence). V was shortened by 5 bases and J by 5 bases, with 8 bases between the two germline ends. The CDR3 spans 12 residues. In DNA, the CDR3 is TGTGCCAGCAGCGCCCACGTAGATACGCAGTATTTT. It yields the protein CASSAHVDTQYF.

The rearrangement joins TRBV5-1 to TRBJ1-2, with a weak D call TRBD1 (6 bases). Deletions cut 4 bases from V and 8 bases from J, with 21 bases between. The CDR3 length is 15 residues. Germline-derived CDR1 and CDR2 are SGHRS and YFSETQ. Here the CDR3 reads CASSGTGSSGLGYTF. CDR3 DNA sequence: TGCGCCAGCAGCGGAACAGGGTCGTCGGGTTTAGGCTACACCTTC.

The chain links TRBV21-1 to TRBJ1-5. TRBV21-1 is assigned pseudogene status. The CDR3 spans 15 residues. The CDR3 region has the DNA TGTGCCAGCAGCCCCTGGGGGGCGCGGGGTCAGCCCCAGCATTTT. The encoded protein is CASSPWGARGQPQHF.

This clone is a singleton in its sample. This chain connects TRBV19 to TRBJ1-2; D uncertain. The CDR3 contains 14 residues. Trimming shortened V by 10 bases and J by 6 bases, and 21 bases separated the two germline ends. Germline CDR1 is LNHDA and CDR2 is SQIVND (reference sequence). CDR3 loop: CATTPLGLEDGYTF. For the CDR3, the DNA is TGTGCCACCACCCCGCTCGGCCTGGAGGATGGCTACACCTTC.

The chain has TRBV7-9 and TRBJ2-4, with unresolved D. Trimming pared 5 bases from V and 8 bases from J, leaving 13 bases between. There are 13 residues in the CDR3. Germline-derived CDR1 and CDR2 are SEHNR and FQNEAQ (reference sequence). CDR3 amino acids: CASSPKDEYIQYF. CDR3 in DNA: TGTGCCAGCAGCCCAAAGGACGAGTACATTCAGTACTTC.

This rearrangement joins TRBV13 to TRBJ2-7; TRBD1 or TRBD2 may be the D gene (5 bases each). Looked up from germline, CDR1 is PRHDT and CDR2 is FYEKMQ (reference sequence). Trimming removed 7 bases at V and 6 bases at J, with 13 bases between. The length of the CDR3 is 12 residues. The CDR3 spells CASMRGVGEQYF. CDR3 in DNA: TGTGCCAGCATGAGGGGAGTAGGCGAGCAGTACTTC.

The chain couples TRBV28 to TRBJ2-7, with D hard to call. This CDR3 contains 16 residues. Germline values: CDR1 MDHEN, CDR2 SYDVKM. Between the trimmed V and J ends, which lost 3 bases and 6 bases, there was a span of 21 bases. The CDR3 nucleotides read TGTGCCAGCAGTTTGGTCGGTTTCCCGACGCTCGGCGAGCAGTACTTC. Its translation: CASSLVGFPTLGEQYF. The full variable domain, rest sourced from reference TRBV28 and TRBJ2-7, is DVKVTQSSRYLVKRTGEKVFLECVQDMDHENMFWYRQDPGLGLRLIYFSYDVKMKEKGDIPEGYSVSREKKERFSLILESASTNQTSMYLCASSLVGFPTLGEQYFGPGTRLTVT.